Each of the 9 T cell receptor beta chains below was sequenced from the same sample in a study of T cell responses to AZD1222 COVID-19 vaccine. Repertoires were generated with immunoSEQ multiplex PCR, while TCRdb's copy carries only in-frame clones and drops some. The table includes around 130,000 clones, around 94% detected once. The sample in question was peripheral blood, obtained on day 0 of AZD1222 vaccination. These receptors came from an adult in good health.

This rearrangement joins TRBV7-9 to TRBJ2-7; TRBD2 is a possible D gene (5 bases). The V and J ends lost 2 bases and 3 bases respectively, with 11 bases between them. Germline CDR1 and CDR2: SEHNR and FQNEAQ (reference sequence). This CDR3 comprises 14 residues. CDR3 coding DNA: TGTGCCAGCAGCTTACGGGGATCCGGCTACGAGCAGTACTTC. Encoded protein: CASSLRGSGYEQYF.

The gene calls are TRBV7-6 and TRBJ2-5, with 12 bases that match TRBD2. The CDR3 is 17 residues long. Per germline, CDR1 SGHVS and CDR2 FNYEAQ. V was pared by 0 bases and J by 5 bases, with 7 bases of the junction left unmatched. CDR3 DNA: TGTGCCAGCAGCTTAGCGCCTAGCGGGAGGGCCGGGGAGACCCAGTACTTC. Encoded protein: CASSLAPSGRAGETQYF. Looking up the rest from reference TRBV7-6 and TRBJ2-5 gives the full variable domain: GAGVSQSPRYKVTKRGQDVALRCDPISGHVSLYWYRQALGQGPEFLTYFNYEAQQDKSGLPNDRFSAERPEGSISTLTIQRTEQRDSAMYRCASSLAPSGRAGETQYFGPGTRLLVL.

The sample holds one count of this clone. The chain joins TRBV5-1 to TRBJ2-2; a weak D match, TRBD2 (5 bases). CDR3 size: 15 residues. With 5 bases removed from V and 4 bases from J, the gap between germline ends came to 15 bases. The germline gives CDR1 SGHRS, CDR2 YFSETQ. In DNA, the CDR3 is TGCGCCAGCAGTCGGGGTGACTCCCTCACCGGGGAGCTGTTTTTT. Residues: CASSRGDSLTGELFF.

CDR3 sequence reads: CASSQDRDSGRGDIQYF. The CDR3 DNA reads TGTGCCAGCAGCCAAGATCGCGACAGCGGGAGGGGAGACATTCAGTACTTC. The chain couples TRBV4-2 to TRBJ2-4; 10 bases align to TRBD2. CDR3 size: 17 residues. From germline, CDR1 is LGHNA and CDR2 YNFKEQ. Losses at the gene ends were 0 bases for V and 8 bases for J; bases not matched to a gene: 10.

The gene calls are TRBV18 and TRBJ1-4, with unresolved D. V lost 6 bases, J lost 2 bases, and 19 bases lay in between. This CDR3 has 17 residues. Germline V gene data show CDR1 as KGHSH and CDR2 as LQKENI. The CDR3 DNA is TGTGCCAGCTCCCCAAACGGGATCCTTTCCACTAATGAAAAACTGTTTTTT. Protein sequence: CASSPNGILSTNEKLFF.

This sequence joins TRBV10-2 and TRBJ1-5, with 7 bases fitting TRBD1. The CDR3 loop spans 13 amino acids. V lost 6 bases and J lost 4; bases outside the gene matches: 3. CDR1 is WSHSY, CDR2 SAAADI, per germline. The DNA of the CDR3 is TGCGCCAGCAGCGGGACAGAGAATCAGCCCCAGCATTTT. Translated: CASSGTENQPQHF.

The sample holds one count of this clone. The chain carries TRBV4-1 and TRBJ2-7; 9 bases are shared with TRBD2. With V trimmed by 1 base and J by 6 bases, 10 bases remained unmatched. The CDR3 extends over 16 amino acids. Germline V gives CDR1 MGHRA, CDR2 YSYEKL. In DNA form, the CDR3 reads TGCGCCAGCAGCCAAGGGCTGGCGGGAGGGCCTCTCGAGCAGTACTTC. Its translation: CASSQGLAGGPLEQYF.

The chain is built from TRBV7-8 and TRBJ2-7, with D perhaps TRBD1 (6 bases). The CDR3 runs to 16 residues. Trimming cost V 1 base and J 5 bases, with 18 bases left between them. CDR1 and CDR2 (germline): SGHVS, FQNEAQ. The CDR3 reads CASSLVWGRKMDEQYF. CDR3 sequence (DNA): TGTGCCAGCAGCTTAGTATGGGGGCGCAAGATGGACGAGCAGTACTTC.

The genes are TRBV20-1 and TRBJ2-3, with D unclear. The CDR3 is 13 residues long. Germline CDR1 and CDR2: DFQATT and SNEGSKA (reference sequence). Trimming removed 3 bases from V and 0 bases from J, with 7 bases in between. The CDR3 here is CSASSGSTDTQYF. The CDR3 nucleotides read TGCAGTGCTAGTTCTGGGAGCACAGATACGCAGTATTTT.